A selection of T cell receptor beta chains follows, all from one sample in a study of T-cell memory formation after mild COVID-19. TCRdb re-analysed the 5' RACE reads in MiXCR, keeping a single row per CDR3 protein. The table lists 290,000 or so distinct CDR3 sequences, roughly a fifth of them singletons. The specimen sequenced was PBMCs or a T cell subset sorted from them (not recorded which). These receptors were collected from a man between 18 and 35 years old who had mild COVID-19 (a few samples of this study predate the infection). Cell type and time point are not known. CDR3s include the opening cysteine and the closing phenylalanine or tryptophan. D genes are given only for firm matches. The size of a clone is reported for some rows only, either as once, few or many, or as a class for expanded clones.

J gene | clone size | V gene | D gene | CDR3 protein | CDR3 DNA
TRBJ1-1 | - | TRBV20-1 | - | CSARQPGKGTEAFF | TGCAGTGCTAGACAGCCAGGGAAGGGCACTGAAGCTTTCTTT
TRBJ1-1 | few | TRBV7-9 | - | CASSSLEAFF | TGTGCCAGCAGCTCCCTTGAAGCTTTCTTT
TRBJ1-1 | - | TRBV4-1 | - | CASSQEVLPNTEAFF | TGCGCCAGCAGCCAAGAAGTCCTTCCGAACACTGAAGCTTTCTTT
TRBJ2-7 | - | TRBV5-1 | - | CASTSMTAPYEQYF | TGCGCCAGCACCTCCATGACGGCCCCCTACGAGCAGTACTTC
TRBJ2-7 | few | TRBV7-6 | - | CASSLRQWNEQYF | TGTGCCAGCAGCTTAAGACAGTGGAACGAGCAGTACTTC
TRBJ1-5 | - | TRBV20-1 | - | CSATVDSNSNQPQHF | TGCAGTGCTACTGTAGACAGCAATAGCAATCAGCCCCAGCATTTT
TRBJ2-7 | - | TRBV7-8 | TRBD2 | CASSLKVLGGGADEQYF | TGTGCCAGCAGCTTAAAGGTCCTCGGCGGGGGGGCCGACGAGCAGTACTTC
TRBJ2-1 | - | TRBV11-2 | TRBD2 | CASTGTSGTSSYNEQFF | TGTGCCAGCACCGGGACTAGCGGGACGAGCTCCTACAATGAGCAGTTCTTC
TRBJ2-2 | few | TRBV20-1 | TRBD1 | CSAPDRVRSGELFF | TGCAGTGCACCTGACAGGGTTCGATCCGGGGAGCTGTTTTTT
TRBJ2-5 | - | TRBV28 | TRBD2 | CASNPGGVPQETQYF | TGTGCCAGCAACCCGGGGGGGGTTCCGCAAGAGACCCAGTACTTC
TRBJ2-5 | few | TRBV10-1 | TRBD2 | CASSESGLGGETQYF | TGCGCCAGCAGTGAGTCGGGACTAGGAGGGGAGACCCAGTACTTC
TRBJ1-1 | few | TRBV7-9 | - | CASSSRTPNTEAFF | TGTGCCAGCAGCTCCAGGACACCGAACACTGAAGCTTTCTTT
TRBJ1-6 | - | TRBV4-1 | TRBD1 | CASSQVMDRGNSPLHF | TGCGCCAGCAGCCAAGTTATGGACAGGGGCAATTCACCCCTCCACTTT
TRBJ1-1 | many | TRBV12-3/TRBV12-4 | - | CASTLEGLLEYTEAFF | TGTGCCAGCACCCTAGAGGGGTTACTGGAATATACTGAAGCTTTCTTT
TRBJ1-1 | - | TRBV7-2 | TRBD1 | CASSRPGQGARAFF | TGTGCCAGCAGCCGGCCGGGACAGGGGGCGCGGGCTTTCTTT
TRBJ2-1 | few | TRBV5-1 | - | CASSWRRASSYNEQFF | TGCGCCAGCAGCTGGAGGCGGGCAAGCTCCTACAATGAGCAGTTCTTC
TRBJ2-7 | - | TRBV5-6 | TRBD2 | CASRPSGGAPEQYF | TGTGCCAGCAGGCCTAGCGGGGGGGCCCCCGAGCAGTACTTC
TRBJ2-3 | few | TRBV5-1 | - | CASSLGGSADTQYF | TGCGCCAGCAGCTTGGGAGGGTCGGCAGATACGCAGTATTTT
TRBJ1-1 | few | TRBV12-3/TRBV12-4 | - | CASRMTNTEAFF | TGTGCCAGCAGGATGACAAACACTGAAGCTTTCTTT
TRBJ1-1 | few | TRBV7-6 | - | CASSPRGGGTEAFF | TGTGCCAGCAGCCCCCGCGGTGGGGGCACTGAAGCTTTCTTT
TRBJ2-5 | few | TRBV4-3 | TRBD2 | CASSQGPGGGQETQYF | TGCGCCAGCAGCCAAGGTCCGGGCGGGGGCCAAGAGACCCAGTACTTC
TRBJ2-7 | few | TRBV27 | - | CASSSPIKGGQYF | TGTGCCAGCAGTTCCCCGATCAAGGGGGGGCAGTACTTC
TRBJ1-5 | once | TRBV18 | - | CASSPPFGGGNQPQHF | TGTGCCAGCTCACCACCATTTGGGGGGGGAAATCAGCCCCAGCATTTT
TRBJ2-1 | few | TRBV12-3/TRBV12-4 | TRBD1 | CASSKRRQGESEQFF | TGTGCCAGCAGTAAACGCAGACAGGGGGAAAGTGAGCAGTTCTTC
TRBJ2-1 | - | TRBV20-1 | TRBD2 | CSAPLAGIDYNEQFF | TGCAGTGCTCCGTTAGCGGGCATAGACTACAATGAGCAGTTCTTC
TRBJ2-2 | - | TRBV15 | TRBD1 | CVTSDRSGGELFF | TGTGTCACCTCGGACAGGTCGGGCGGGGAGCTGTTTTTT
TRBJ2-2 | many | TRBV12-3/TRBV12-4 | - | CASSLNRNTGELFF | TGTGCCAGCAGTTTGAACAGAAACACCGGGGAGCTGTTTTTT
TRBJ2-3 | few | TRBV24-1 | - | CATSDFLGTDTQYF | TGTGCCACCAGTGATTTTTTGGGCACAGATACGCAGTATTTT
TRBJ2-5 | - | TRBV5-1 | TRBD1 | CASSGTGVETQYF | TGCGCCAGCAGCGGGACAGGGGTAGAGACCCAGTACTTC
TRBJ2-1 | once | TRBV6-2/TRBV6-3 | - | CASSYRYGARSYNEQFF | TGTGCCAGCAGTTACAGATATGGGGCTAGGTCCTACAATGAGCAGTTCTTC
TRBJ1-5 | - | TRBV5-5 | - | CASSLEAWVQPQHF | TGTGCCAGCAGCTTGGAAGCATGGGTTCAGCCCCAGCATTTT
TRBJ1-1 | - | TRBV25-1 | - | CASRGHGNTEAFF | TGTGCCAGCAGGGGACACGGGAACACTGAAGCTTTCTTT
TRBJ2-7 | - | TRBV7-2 | - | CASSAGWGMDEQYF | TGTGCCAGCAGCGCAGGGTGGGGGATGGACGAGCAGTACTTC
TRBJ1-2 | few | TRBV5-4 | - | CASSLAPDPTMGYTF | TGTGCCAGCAGCTTGGCCCCAGACCCCACTATGGGCTACACCTTC
TRBJ1-5 | - | TRBV6-6 | - | CASRESGAQHF | TGTGCCAGCAGGGAATCAGGGGCGCAGCATTTT
TRBJ1-5 | many | TRBV7-2 | - | CASSSQGDQPQHF | TGTGCCAGCAGTTCCCAGGGTGACCAGCCCCAGCATTTT
TRBJ2-3 | - | TRBV6-1 | - | CASSEVGLVLTTDTQYF | TGTGCCAGCAGTGAAGTGGGGCTAGTGCTAACCACAGATACGCAGTATTTT
TRBJ2-3 | many | TRBV15 | - | CATSSSGGQLTDTQYF | TGTGCCACCAGCAGCTCTGGAGGGCAGCTCACAGATACGCAGTATTTT
TRBJ1-6 | - | TRBV4-3 | - | CASSTHRDTNSPLHF | TGCGCCAGCAGCACCCACCGGGACACCAATTCACCCCTCCACTTT
TRBJ2-3 | - | TRBV3-1 | TRBD2 | CASSQVFSGGSTDTQYF | TGTGCCAGCAGCCAAGTTTTTAGCGGGGGGTCCACAGATACGCAGTATTTT
TRBJ1-1 | - | TRBV5-1 | TRBD1 | CASRLAGGMEAEAFF | TGCGCCAGCAGATTGGCAGGGGGAATGGAGGCTGAAGCTTTCTTT
TRBJ2-7 | - | TRBV5-1 | - | CASNPGTYSPWDEQYF | TGCGCCAGCAACCCGGGGACTTACAGTCCATGGGACGAGCAGTACTTC
TRBJ2-7 | few | TRBV5-1 | TRBD1 | CASSSFDRGNSYEQYF | TGCGCCAGCAGCTCCTTCGACAGGGGAAACTCCTACGAGCAGTACTTC
TRBJ2-5 | few | TRBV5-1 | - | CASSLGLPETQYF | TGCGCCAGCAGCTTGGGACTGCCAGAGACCCAGTACTTC
TRBJ2-5 | - | TRBV7-2 | - | CASSTRDRQETQYF | TGTGCCAGCAGCACTCGGGACCGCCAAGAGACCCAGTACTTC